These 21 T cell receptor beta chains came from one sample sequenced in a study of T cell changes during pregnancy in multiple sclerosis (dated 2019 in TCRdb). To prepare the library, the immunoSEQ multiplex PCR assay was applied. The table comes from immuneACCESS by way of TCRdb, which keeps in-frame sequences with V and J called. Part of the clones is missing from these tables; in studies checked, under half for an unresolved V gene and the rest for unknown reasons. The sample table contains tens of thousands of clones; only one count was recorded for 70% to 90% of them. The ten largest clones take up more than 0.5% of the sample. The specimen comprised CD4+ T cells from peripheral blood mononuclear cells, sampled in the first trimester of pregnancy. These receptors originate from a female donor with multiple sclerosis, enrolled in a pregnancy study.

V gene TRBV6-1 combines with J gene TRBJ1-5; D unclear. The CDR3 is made up of 13 amino acids. Trimming cost V 4 bases and J 3 bases, with 7 bases left between them. Germline lookup yields CDR1 MNHNS and CDR2 SASEGT. Written as DNA, the CDR3 is TGTGCCAGCAGTGCAGCCTTCAATCAGCCCCAGCATTTT. This sequence encodes CASSAAFNQPQHF.

The chain has TRBV2 and TRBJ1-2, with D unclear. The CDR3 length is 14 residues. Germline CDR1 SNHLY, CDR2 FYNNEI. The ends were cut back, 4 bases at V and 2 bases at J, with 11 bases in the middle. The CDR3 coding sequence is TGTGCCAGCAGTGCGGATGGGCGAAACTATGGCTACACCTTC. It specifies CASSADGRNYGYTF.

The rearrangement joins TRBV19 to TRBJ2-7; 7 nucleotides agree with TRBD1. The germline V gene has CDR1 LNHDA and CDR2 SQIVND (reference sequence). This CDR3 has 14 amino acids. The J segment lost 2 bases and the V segment lost 4 bases, leaving 5 bases of the junction unmatched. The CDR3 nucleotides are TGTGCCAGTAGTAAGCCGGGACAGACCTACGAGCAGTACTTC. This translates into CASSKPGQTYEQYF.

About this clone: Since the CDR3 does not end with the conserved phenylalanine or tryptophan, this likely comes from a read error. Because the CDR3's place on the DNA is in doubt, the DNA is left out and the CDR3 is given as listed by TCRdb. The V gene is TRBV27, the J gene TRBJ2-6; the table's D call, TRBD1, was not checked against the DNA. The CDR3 extends over 8 residues, inclusive of both ends. Looked up from germline, CDR1 is MNHEY and CDR2 is SMNVEV (reference sequence). This CDR3 reads CASSPDMR.

The rearrangement links TRBV19 to TRBJ2-2, with TRBD2 matching 7 bases. The CDR3 runs to 17 residues. Per germline, CDR1 LNHDA and CDR2 SQIVND (reference sequence). V was clipped by 4 bases and J by 5 bases; unmatched bases: 13. The DNA for the CDR3 is TGTGCCAGTAGTAGACGGGACTACCGCCCGGGAACCGGGGAGCTGTTTTTT. Protein product: CASSRRDYRPGTGELFF.

The chain carries TRBV10-3 and TRBJ2-3, with TRBD2 matching over 8 bases. The CDR3 sequence is 14 residues long. The ends lost 7 bases at V and 5 bases at J; junction bases unmatched: 8. Germline V gene lookup returns CDR1 ENHRY and CDR2 SYGVKD. CDR3 DNA: TGTGCCATCACGCCCAGCGGGGGTGTAGATACGCAGTATTTT. Translation gives CAITPSGGVDTQYF.

The chain employs TRBV7-8 and TRBJ1-3, with D unclear. The V and J ends lost 1 base and 0 bases respectively, with 4 bases between them. Germline CDR1 is SGHVS and CDR2 is FQNEAQ. The CDR3 extends over 14 amino acids. The CDR3: CASSLVSSGNTIYF. The CDR3, as DNA: TGTGCCAGCAGCTTAGTGAGCTCTGGAAACACCATATATTTT.

The chain recombines TRBV4-3 with TRBJ1-2; 8 bases agree with TRBD1. With 0 bases clipped from V and 4 bases from J, the junction kept 7 bases outside the gene matches. This CDR3 region has 16 residues. Germline V gives CDR1 LGHNA, CDR2 YSLEER. The CDR3 DNA sequence: TGCGCCAGCAGCCAAGATTTCCAGGGGGCGATCTATGGCTACACCTTC. Translating it yields CASSQDFQGAIYGYTF.

This sequence joins TRBV7-8 and TRBJ2-5, with TRBD1 identical over 9 bases. Looked up from germline, CDR1 is SGHVS and CDR2 is FQNEAQ. Unmatched junction bases numbered 10, after V lost 3 bases and J lost 5 bases. The CDR3 is 16 amino acids. CDR3 DNA sequence: TGTGCCAGCAGCTTGGGGACAGGGCAACATGGGGAGACCCAGTACTTC. It is translated as CASSLGTGQHGETQYF.

V is TRBV4-2 and J is TRBJ1-5; TRBD1 might be the D (6 bases). This CDR3 is built from 20 residues. Germline CDR1 LGHNA, CDR2 YNFKEQ. V was cut by 2 bases and J by 1 base, with 24 bases left in between. The DNA of the CDR3 is TGTGCCAGCAGCCAATCCGTGGTGGTCCCAAGGGGGAAGAGCAATCAGCCCCAGCATTTT. It codes for CASSQSVVVPRGKSNQPQHF.

V usage is TRBV5-1 and J usage is TRBJ2-1; 10 bases agree with TRBD1. Germline loops: CDR1 SGHRS, CDR2 YFSETQ. The CDR3 covers 15 residues. V was pared by 2 bases and J by 3 bases, with 2 bases of the junction left unmatched. DNA of the CDR3: TGCGCCAGCAGCTTAGGGGACAGGGGCTACAATGAGCAGTTCTTC. Translated, it gives CASSLGDRGYNEQFF. Using reference TRBV5-1 and TRBJ2-1 for the parts outside the CDR3, the full variable domain is KAGVTQTPRYLIKTRGQQVTLSCSPISGHRSVSWYQQTPGQGLQFLFEYFSETQRNKGNFPGRFSGRQFSNSRSEMNVSTLELGDSALYLCASSLGDRGYNEQFFGPGTRLTVL.

This chain uses TRBV29-1 with TRBJ1-3, with 7 bases that match TRBD1. Germline V gene sequence: CDR1 SQVTM, CDR2 ANQGSEA. Trimming took 4 bases from V and 7 from J; bases not matched to a gene: 7. The CDR3 is 13 residues long. The CDR3 DNA is TGCAGCGTTGGGACAGGAGGACGGAACACCATATATTTT. Residues: CSVGTGGRNTIYF.

The rearrangement links TRBV19 to TRBJ1-2; weak D call: TRBD1 (6 bases). CDR1 LNHDA and CDR2 SQIVND come from the germline V gene (reference sequence). CDR3 length: 16 residues. V was shortened by 6 bases and J by 1 base, with 18 bases between the two germline ends. CDR3: CASSPAGGELNYGYTF. The CDR3 DNA is TGTGCCAGTAGCCCCGCGGGGGGCGAACTTAACTATGGCTACACCTTC.

By proportion, this clone is medium-sized (0.01 to 0.1%). V is TRBV15 and J is TRBJ1-2, with 8 bases that match TRBD1. The CDR3 consists of 14 residues. V gave up 5 bases and J gave up 8 bases; unmatched junction bases: 10. Germline-derived CDR1 and CDR2 are LNHNV and YYDKDF (reference sequence). CDR3: CATSDRQGIRGYTF. The CDR3 nucleotides read TGTGCCACCAGCGATCGACAGGGGATCAGGGGCTACACCTTC.

By sample fraction, this clone is medium-sized. This chain links TRBV4-2 with TRBJ2-1; 15 nucleotides line up with TRBD2. V dropped 2 bases and J dropped 7; count of bases not matched to a gene: 12. Per the germline V gene, CDR1 is LGHNA and CDR2 is YNFKEQ. CDR3 length equals 19 residues. In DNA, the CDR3 is TGTGCCAGCAGCCAAACCCCCCCCGGACTAGCGGGAGGGCCAAATGAGCAGTTCTTC. Protein sequence: CASSQTPPGLAGGPNEQFF.

Notes on this clone: At one end the junction does not follow the germline gene, possibly because of a read error. The chain employs TRBV29-1 and TRBJ2-5, with D unclear. Germline CDR1 is SQVTM and CDR2 is ANQGSEA. This CDR3 comprises 14 residues. This CDR3 is CSAITASRQGTQYF. CDR3 coding DNA: TGCAGCGCTATAACGGCCAGCAGACAAGGGACCCAGTACTTC.

This chain links TRBV28 with TRBJ1-1, with 11 bases identical to TRBD1. V shed 3 bases and J 6 bases; nucleotides not matched to a gene: 21. The germline V gene has CDR1 MDHEN and CDR2 SYDVKM. This CDR3 is built from 20 residues. The chain's CDR3 is CASSFTAFRRDRGDWSEAFF. In nucleotides, the CDR3 is TGTGCCAGCAGTTTCACTGCCTTTCGGAGGGACAGGGGGGATTGGTCTGAAGCTTTCTTT. Variable domain in full (rest from reference TRBV28 and TRBJ1-1): DVKVTQSSRYLVKRTGEKVFLECVQDMDHENMFWYRQDPGLGLRLIYFSYDVKMKEKGDIPEGYSVSREKKERFSLILESASTNQTSMYLCASSFTAFRRDRGDWSEAFFGQGTRLTVV.

V gene TRBV19 combines with J gene TRBJ2-7; TRBD1 is a possible D gene (5 bases). This CDR3 has 14 amino acids. Trimming pared 3 bases from V and 1 base from J, leaving 10 bases between. In germline, CDR1 is LNHDA, CDR2 SQIVND (reference sequence). The CDR3 DNA sequence: TGTGCCAGTAGTATCGGGCCAGGGTCCTACGAGCAGTACTTC. Protein: CASSIGPGSYEQYF.

The rearrangement joins TRBV2 to TRBJ1-5; D call uncertain. Deletions cut 3 bases from V and 0 bases from J, with 9 bases between. The CDR3 is made up of 15 amino acids. From germline, CDR1 is SNHLY and CDR2 FYNNEI. The CDR3, as DNA: TGTGCCAGCAGTGATGTAGATTATAGCAATCAGCCCCAGCATTTT. Its translation is CASSDVDYSNQPQHF.

The V gene is TRBV28, the J gene TRBJ2-3; D possibly corresponds to TRBD2 (6 bases). The CDR3 sequence is 13 residues long. V dropped 1 base and J dropped 6 bases, with 8 bases sitting between them. Germline V gives CDR1 MDHEN, CDR2 SYDVKM. The DNA of the CDR3 is TGTGCCAGCAGTTTATCTGGGGGGGATACGCAGTATTTT. Translated: CASSLSGGDTQYF.

The chain employs TRBV30 and TRBJ1-2; D unresolved. The CDR3 covers 13 residues. The V end was cut by 2 bases, the J end by 2 bases, with 9 bases between. The germline V gene has CDR1 GTSNPN and CDR2 SVGIG (reference sequence). The CDR3 protein is CAWSFSRNYGYTF. CDR3 in DNA: TGTGCCTGGAGTTTCTCGAGGAACTATGGCTACACCTTC. Full variable domain (remainder filled in from reference TRBV30 and TRBJ1-2): SQTIHQWPATLVQPVGSPLSLECTVEGTSNPNLYWYRQAAGRGLQLLFYSVGIGQISSEVPQNLSASRPQDRQFILSSKKLLLSDSGFYLCAWSFSRNYGYTFGSGTRLTVV.